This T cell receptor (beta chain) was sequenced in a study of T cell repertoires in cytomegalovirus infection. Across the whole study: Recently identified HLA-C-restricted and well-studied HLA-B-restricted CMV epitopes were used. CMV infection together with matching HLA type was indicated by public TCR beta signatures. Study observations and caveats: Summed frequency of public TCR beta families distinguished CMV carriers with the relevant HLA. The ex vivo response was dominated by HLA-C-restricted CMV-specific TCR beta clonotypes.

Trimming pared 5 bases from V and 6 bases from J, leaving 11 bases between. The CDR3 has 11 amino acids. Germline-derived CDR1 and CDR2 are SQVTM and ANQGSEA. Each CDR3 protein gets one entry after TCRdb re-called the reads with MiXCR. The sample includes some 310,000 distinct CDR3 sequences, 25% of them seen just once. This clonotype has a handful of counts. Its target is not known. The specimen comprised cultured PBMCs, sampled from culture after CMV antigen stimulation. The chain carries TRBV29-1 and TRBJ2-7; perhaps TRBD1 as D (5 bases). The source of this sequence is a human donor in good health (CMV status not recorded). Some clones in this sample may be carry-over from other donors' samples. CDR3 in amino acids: CSVQGLGEQYF. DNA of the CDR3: TGCAGCGTTCAGGGCTTAGGCGAGCAGTACTTC.